The 24 T cell receptor beta chains in this list originate from one sample, sequenced in a study of metastatic and nonmetastatic thyroid tumors. TCRdb re-called the PCR reads through MiXCR. The profile shows over 25,000 clones, under 14% of them singletons. Each patient went into thyroid surgery without having received any treatment. Source material: blood. Receptors originate from a female donor with papillary thyroid cancer or a benign thyroid nodule (not recorded which). Some clones in this sample may be carry-over from other donors' samples.

This clone was picked up a small number of times. The chain combines TRBV5-1 with TRBJ2-5; D is perhaps TRBD1 (7 bases). V shed 0 bases and J shed 2 bases, with 17 bases lying between them. This CDR3 region has 17 residues. Germline values: CDR1 SGHRS, CDR2 YFSETQ. CDR3 sequence (DNA): TGCGCCAGCAGCTTGGTCCAGGGCAGGGGGGAACAAGAGACCCAGTACTTC. This sequence encodes CASSLVQGRGEQETQYF.

In this sample, this clone turned up many times. The V and J genes are TRBV18 and TRBJ1-1; no definite D call. Trimming pared 4 bases from V and 3 bases from J, leaving 12 bases between. The CDR3 has 14 amino acids. Germline V CDR1 and CDR2: KGHSH, LQKENI. CDR3 DNA sequence: TGTGCCAGCTCACTGGGAAGGTCCTACACTGAAGCTTTCTTT. It yields the protein CASSLGRSYTEAFF. Full variable domain (rest looked up from reference TRBV18 and TRBJ1-1): NAGVMQNPRHLVRRRGQEARLRCSPMKGHSHVYWYRQLPEEGLKFMVYLQKENIIDESGMPKERFSAEFPKEGPSILRIQQVVRGDSAAYFCASSLGRSYTEAFFGQGTRLTVV.

This clone was picked up many times. The chain links TRBV3-1 to TRBJ2-3; 8 bases align to TRBD2. The germline V gene encodes CDR1 LGHDT and CDR2 YNNKEL (reference sequence). The J segment lost 3 bases and the V segment lost 1 base, leaving 9 bases of the junction unmatched. The CDR3 sequence is 17 residues long. Here the CDR3 DNA reads TGTGCCAGCAGCCAAGGTGGTAGCGGGAAGATGACAGATACGCAGTATTTT. As protein: CASSQGGSGKMTDTQYF.

This clone was observed many times. The V call is TRBV20-1, the J call TRBJ2-3; TRBD2 is a possible D gene (6 bases). The CDR3 runs 16 residues. V lost 8 bases and J lost 6, with 27 bases in between. CDR1 DFQATT and CDR2 SNEGSKA come from the germline V gene (reference sequence). The DNA for the CDR3 is TGCAGTACCCTTCTTTTTTCTTTGCCGGGGGAGGATACGCAGTATTTT. Translating gives CSTLLFSLPGEDTQYF.

This clone showed up many times. The chain couples TRBV11-2 to TRBJ2-5; D tentatively reads TRBD1 or TRBD2 (5 bases each). There are 15 residues in the CDR3. Germline lookup yields CDR1 SGHAT and CDR2 FQNNGV. The V end was cut by 3 bases, the J end by 5 bases, with 16 bases between. CDR3 protein: CASSFSSEGRETQYF. As DNA, the CDR3 is TGTGCCAGCAGCTTCTCCTCTGAGGGGCGGGAGACCCAGTACTTC.

In its sample, this clone was seen many times. The V gene is TRBV20-1, the J gene TRBJ2-1; 9 bases are shared with TRBD2. Germline V gene lookup returns CDR1 DFQATT and CDR2 SNEGSKA (reference sequence). V lost 5 bases, J lost 6 bases, and 14 bases stayed unmatched. The CDR3 spans 16 residues. For the CDR3, the DNA is TGCAGTGCTTCCCCCCTTGCAGCGGGAGGCCCCAATGAGCAGTTCTTC. Translating it yields CSASPLAAGGPNEQFF.

This clone was seen ten or more times. The J gene is TRBJ1-2, the V gene TRBV24-1; D is possibly TRBD1 (6 bases). V was cut by 4 bases and J by 7 bases, with 18 bases left in between. This CDR3 contains 15 residues. Germline V gene data show CDR1 as KGHDR and CDR2 as SFDVKD. The CDR3 bases are TGTGCCACCAGTGACGCCAGGTGGTCACAGGGTGGCTACACCTTC. Translating it yields CATSDARWSQGGYTF.

This clone showed up many times. The chain uses TRBV15 and TRBJ1-1; D is perhaps TRBD1 (5 bases). V dropped 4 bases and J dropped 11 bases, with 14 bases sitting between them. This CDR3 is 12 amino acids long. Germline lookup yields CDR1 LNHNV and CDR2 YYDKDF (reference sequence). The CDR3 protein is CATSKEYGGAFF. In nucleotides, the CDR3 is TGTGCCACCAGCAAAGAGTATGGGGGGGCTTTCTTT.

This clone appeared many times. This rearrangement joins TRBV30 to TRBJ1-1; D possibly corresponds to TRBD1 (5 bases). The CDR3 totals 15 residues. V was shortened by 4 bases and J by 3 bases, with 18 bases between the two germline ends. Germline assignment: CDR1 GTSNPN and CDR2 SVGIG (reference sequence). CDR3 coding DNA: TGTGCCTGGAAGGTTCGGGGGGGGTATTACACTGAAGCTTTCTTT. It encodes CAWKVRGGYYTEAFF.

This clone was observed at least ten times. The chain recombines TRBV9 with TRBJ1-1; the D gene is possibly TRBD1 (5 bases). The V end lost 4 bases, the J end lost 0 bases, and 13 bases lay between the germline ends. CDR1 and CDR2 from the germline V gene are SGDLS and YYNGEE. The CDR3 is made up of 15 amino acids. DNA for the CDR3: TGTGCCAGCAGCCCCGGGGGACTCCTGAACACTGAAGCTTTCTTT. Its translation: CASSPGGLLNTEAFF.

This clone has at least ten counts. The CDR3: CASSYEGGTEAFF. In DNA, the CDR3 is TGTGCCAGCAGTTACGAGGGGGGCACTGAAGCTTTCTTT. V usage is TRBV6-5 and J usage is TRBJ1-1; perhaps TRBD1 as D (6 bases). With 2 bases removed from V and 4 bases from J, the gap between germline ends came to 8 bases. Germline V gives CDR1 MNHEY, CDR2 SVGAGI. The CDR3 consists of 13 residues.

This clone occurred many times. The J gene is TRBJ2-3, the V gene TRBV4-2; the match to TRBD1 covers 11 bases. Germline V gene data show CDR1 as LGHNA and CDR2 as YNFKEQ. V gave up 2 bases and J gave up 0 bases; unmatched junction bases: 10. This CDR3 contains 19 residues. DNA for the CDR3: TGTGCCAGCAGCCAATCCCCGGGACAGGGGGTCGGTAGCACAGATACGCAGTATTTT. Translation gives CASSQSPGQGVGSTDTQYF.

This clone was counted a few times. Germline is not matched at one junction end, which may reflect a read error. The chain recombines TRBV7-2 with TRBJ1-2, with D unresolved. Per germline, CDR1 SGHTA and CDR2 FQGNSA. CDR3 length: 12 amino acids. The chain's CDR3 is CVSSPGIYCYTF. CDR3 bases: TGTGTCAGCAGCCCCGGGATCTATTGCTACACCTTC. Based on the CDR3 plus reference TRBV7-2 and TRBJ1-2, the full variable domain is GAGVSQSPSNKVTEKGKDVELRCDPISGHTALYWYRQSLGQGLEFLIYFQGNSAPDKSGLPSDRFSAERTGGSVSTLTIQRTQQEDSAVYLCVSSPGIYCYTFGSGTRLTVV.

In its sample, this clone was seen once. The chain carries TRBV20-1 and TRBJ2-3, with D perhaps matching TRBD2 (7 bases). Trimming cost V 3 bases and J 2 bases, with 18 bases left between them. The germline CDR1 and CDR2 sequences are DFQATT and SNEGSKA (reference sequence). The CDR3 is 16 residues long. CDR3 sequence reads: CSARRSGGGVTDTQYF. CDR3 nucleotide sequence: TGCAGTGCTAGGCGCTCCGGAGGGGGGGTCACAGATACGCAGTATTTT.

This clone was detected many times. The V gene is TRBV24-1, the J gene TRBJ2-7; the D gene is possibly TRBD1 (6 bases). This CDR3 spans 16 amino acids. CDR1 is KGHDR and CDR2 is SFDVKD in the germline V gene. V was clipped by 2 bases and J by 3 bases, with 16 bases between them. For the CDR3, the DNA is TGTGCCACCAGTGATTCCCTGAGGGGGAGCGACTACGAGCAGTACTTC. Translation gives CATSDSLRGSDYEQYF.

The chain joins TRBV28 to TRBJ2-1; TRBD1 or TRBD2 may be the D gene (5 bases each). This CDR3 is 14 amino acids long. Germline CDR1 reads MDHEN; CDR2 reads SYDVKM. V lost 7 bases and J 8 bases, leaving 18 bases between the germline ends. In DNA form, the CDR3 reads TGTGCCAGCAACCGGGACCGTAATCAGGATGAGCAGTTCTTC. Its translation: CASNRDRNQDEQFF.

V gene TRBV5-5 combines with J gene TRBJ1-2; D is perhaps TRBD1 (5 bases). The CDR3 consists of 14 residues. Germline V gives CDR1 SGHKS, CDR2 YYEKEE (reference sequence). Trimming removed 4 bases at V and 4 bases at J, with 14 bases between. Written as DNA, the CDR3 is TGTGCCAGCAGCACGCTAGGGGCCTCCTATGGCTACACCTTC. Translation gives CASSTLGASYGYTF.

The table lists this clone with a few counts. J is TRBJ2-7 and V is TRBV6-2 or TRBV6-3; no definite D call. This CDR3 is built from 10 residues. Trimming removed 5 bases from V and 3 bases from J, with 2 bases in between. The germline gives CDR1 MNHEY, CDR2 SVGEGT. CDR3 region: CASSDYEQYF. The CDR3 DNA reads as TGTGCCAGCAGTGACTACGAGCAGTACTTC.

This clone was seen repeatedly, ten times or more. The chain recombines TRBV10-3 with TRBJ2-3; D is unresolved. From germline, CDR1 is ENHRY and CDR2 SYGVKD. CDR3 length equals 15 residues. V was pared by 11 bases and J by 1 base, with 19 bases between. The CDR3 DNA sequence: TGTGCCGCCAATGGCTACATCAGCCGCACAGATACGCAGTATTTT. Translated: CAANGYISRTDTQYF.

This clone was counted ten times or more. The rearrangement joins TRBV30 to TRBJ2-7, with D tentatively TRBD2 (6 bases). Germline V gene sequence: CDR1 GTSNPN, CDR2 SVGIG (reference sequence). The V gene lost 2 bases and the J gene lost 2 bases, with 10 bases spanning the gap. This CDR3 has 13 amino acids. The CDR3 reads CAWSRERAYEQYF. CDR3 nucleotides: TGTGCCTGGAGTAGAGAGCGGGCCTACGAGCAGTACTTC.

This clone was recorded at least ten times. The chain is built from TRBV5-4 and TRBJ1-1, with TRBD1 matching over 9 bases. The CDR3 spans 15 residues. The V gene's germline CDR1 is SGHNT and CDR2 YYREEE (reference sequence). V lost 4 bases and J lost 2; bases outside the gene matches: 6. CDR3 residues: CASSVTDRGNTEAFF. CDR3 nucleotide sequence: TGTGCCAGCAGCGTGACGGACAGGGGAAACACTGAAGCTTTCTTT.

At least ten counts were recorded for this clone. V gene TRBV19 combines with J gene TRBJ1-5; D remains unclear. With 8 bases removed from V and 0 bases from J, the gap between germline ends came to 17 bases. The CDR3 runs to 16 residues. CDR1 and CDR2 (germline): LNHDA, SQIVND (reference sequence). CDR3 sequence (DNA): TGTGCCAGTCGAAGTAAGAAGGATAATAGCAATCAGCCCCAGCATTTT. It translates to CASRSKKDNSNQPQHF.

This clone has ten or more counts. This chain joins TRBV11-2 and TRBJ2-6; D possibly corresponds to TRBD2 (6 bases). The ends were cut back, 0 bases at V and 0 bases at J, with 12 bases in the middle. Germline-derived CDR1 and CDR2 are SGHAT and FQNNGV. The CDR3 is made up of 18 amino acids. The CDR3 reads CASSLEGMGGSGANVLTF. CDR3 nucleotides: TGTGCCAGCAGCTTAGAGGGAATGGGGGGCTCTGGGGCCAACGTCCTGACTTTC.

This clone occurred many times. The chain employs TRBV29-1 and TRBJ2-1; 7 positions agree with TRBD1. The germline CDR1 and CDR2 sequences are SQVTM and ANQGSEA. This CDR3 contains 14 residues. Trimming removed 4 bases from V and 5 bases from J; junction bases left unmatched: 8. CDR3: CSVARGQRDNEQFF. Here the CDR3 DNA reads TGCAGCGTTGCCAGGGGACAGAGAGACAATGAGCAGTTCTTC.